This T cell receptor beta chain comes out of a study of shared T cell receptors in the human thymus. Profiling relied on immunoSEQ multiplex PCR, and the TCRdb table lists in-frame clones only, not all of them. The top ten clones hold about 0.01% of a sample with 500,000 to 750,000 clones, more than 75% of them seen once. The germline CDR1 and CDR2 sequences are SGHAT and FQNNGV. This CDR3 contains 17 residues. With V trimmed by 5 bases and J by 6 bases, 11 bases remained unmatched. The same data also contributed to another study, on human thymus T cells.

Sequenced sample: thymocytes. The chain combines TRBV11-2 with TRBJ2-1, with 12 bases aligning to TRBD2. The TCR originated in a boy less than two years old with a congenital heart defect. The CDR3 reads CASSKQTSGSGGNEQFF. CDR3 nucleotide sequence: TGTGCCAGCAGCAAACAGACTAGCGGGAGTGGGGGCAATGAGCAGTTCTTC.